The 18 T cell receptor beta chains below were found in one sample sequenced in a study of shared clonotypes between healthy human individuals. Assay: immunoSEQ multiplex PCR; the TCRdb copy retains only in-frame clones and omits some. Of approximately 340,000 clones listed, 73% were seen once; the top ten hold about 10%. Sequenced sample: memory CD4+ T cells sorted from blood. Subset reported: CD45RA-negative fraction. These TCRs come from a young man in good health.

V and J are TRBV29-1 and TRBJ2-6; D gene ambiguous. Germline V gives CDR1 SQVTM, CDR2 ANQGSEA. This CDR3 region has 14 residues. The V end was cut by 6 bases, the J end by 1 base, with 10 bases between. For the CDR3, the DNA is TGCAGCGTCGCCGGTGGGTCTGGGGCCAACGTCCTGACTTTC. Its protein product is CSVAGGSGANVLTF.

This clone was seen just once. The chain uses TRBV5-8 and TRBJ1-5; D is unclear. V dropped 1 base and J dropped 4 bases, with 9 bases sitting between them. The CDR3 is 14 amino acids. Germline CDR1 and CDR2: SGHTS and YDEGEE. The CDR3 region has the DNA TGTGCCAGCAGCTTGATAAGTAGAAATCAGCCCCAGCATTTT. It is translated as CASSLISRNQPQHF.

The rearrangement links TRBV19 to TRBJ2-2; no reliable D call. Trimming shortened V by 3 bases and J by 4 bases, and 15 bases separated the two germline ends. The CDR3 has 16 residues. Per the germline V gene, CDR1 is LNHDA and CDR2 is SQIVND (reference sequence). CDR3 protein: CASSIGLRVGTGELFF. The CDR3 DNA follows: TGTGCCAGTAGTATCGGGCTCCGGGTCGGCACCGGGGAGCTGTTTTTT.

This clone was seen only a few times. V is TRBV11-2 and J is TRBJ1-1; unclear D gene. The CDR3 contains 17 residues. Looked up from germline, CDR1 is SGHAT and CDR2 is FQNNGV. V was pared by 2 bases and J by 3 bases, with 19 bases between. The CDR3: CASSLSASFRLHTEAFF. The CDR3 region has the DNA TGTGCCAGCAGCTTATCAGCTTCATTTCGGCTTCACACTGAAGCTTTCTTT.

A remark on this clone: The same CDR3 can be traced to other DNA sequences in this sample. CDR3 sequence reads: CASSLATGGYEQYF. As DNA, the CDR3 is TGCGCCAGCAGCTTGGCTACAGGGGGCTACGAGCAGTACTTC. This rearrangement joins TRBV5-1 to TRBJ2-7, with 8 nucleotides matching TRBD1. J lost 3 bases, V lost 0 bases, and 2 bases had no gene match. Germline V gene data show CDR1 as SGHRS and CDR2 as YFSETQ. The length of the CDR3 is 14 residues.

On this clone itself: A read error may explain this, as a much larger clone is one base away. Other nucleotide sequences in the sample specify the same CDR3. The chain has TRBV5-1 and TRBJ2-3; 10 bases fit TRBD2. The CDR3 runs to 15 residues. Looked up from germline, CDR1 is SGHRS and CDR2 is YFSETQ. The V segment lost 2 bases and the J segment 9 bases; nucleotides outside the gene matches: 9. The CDR3 region has the DNA TGCGCCAGCAGCTTAACTAGCGGGGACCACAGGACGCAGTATTTT. Amino acids: CASSLTSGDHRTQYF.

The V call is TRBV2, the J call TRBJ2-1; D is perhaps TRBD2 (5 bases). This CDR3 is 15 amino acids long. V lost 2 bases, J lost 3 bases, and 11 bases lay in between. CDR1 and CDR2 from the germline V gene are SNHLY and FYNNEI. DNA of the CDR3: TGTGCCAGCAGTGAACAGAGCGGACTCTACAATGAGCAGTTCTTC. It yields the protein CASSEQSGLYNEQFF. The variable domain in full, with the rest retrieved from reference TRBV2 and TRBJ2-1, is EPEVTQTPSHQVTQMGQEVILRCVPISNHLYFYWYRQILGQKVEFLVSFYNNEISEKSEIFDDQFSVERPDGSNFTLKIRSTKLEDSAMYFCASSEQSGLYNEQFFGPGTRLTVL.

The chain is built from TRBV5-8 and TRBJ2-2, with no clear D. The CDR3 extends over 15 amino acids. V was cut by 2 bases and J by 4 bases, with 12 bases left in between. The germline V gene encodes CDR1 SGHTS and CDR2 YDEGEE. The CDR3 spells CASSLADTITGELFF. The CDR3 coding sequence is TGTGCCAGCAGCTTAGCCGATACGATCACCGGGGAGCTGTTTTTT. Looking up the rest from reference TRBV5-8 and TRBJ2-2 gives the full variable domain: EAGVTQSPTHLIKTRGQQATLRCSPISGHTSVYWYQQALGLGLQFLLWYDEGEERNRGNFPPRFSGRQFPNYSSELNVNALELEDSALYLCASSLADTITGELFFGEGSRLTVL.

On this clone itself: This may stem from a read error, because a much larger clone lies one nucleotide away. The chain links TRBV7-9 to TRBJ2-7, with a weak D call TRBD2 (6 bases). The germline CDR1 and CDR2 sequences are SEHNR and FQNEAQ (reference sequence). The length of the CDR3 is 14 residues. CDR3 nucleotides: TGTGCCGGCAGCTTATCGGGAGTGCTGTACGAGCAGTACTTC. Amino acid sequence: CAGSLSGVLYEQYF.

This clone has just one count. The gene calls are TRBV11-2 and TRBJ1-2, with D maybe TRBD1 (5 bases). Trimming took 2 bases from V and 4 from J, leaving 17 bases between them. Germline values: CDR1 SGHAT, CDR2 FQNNGV. The CDR3 consists of 16 residues. This chain's CDR3 is CASSLSTGGAGYGYTF. The DNA of the CDR3 is TGTGCCAGCAGCTTAAGTACGGGGGGTGCTGGCTATGGCTACACCTTC.

The chain combines TRBV7-9 with TRBJ1-4; 10 nucleotides match TRBD1. CDR1 and CDR2 from the germline V gene are SEHNR and FQNEAQ (reference sequence). V lost 5 bases to trimming and J lost 8 bases; unmatched junction nucleotides: 8. The CDR3 runs to 15 residues. CDR3 sequence reads: CASSTDRGLGEKLFF. The CDR3 DNA reads as TGTGCCAGCAGCACAGACAGGGGGCTTGGGGAAAAACTGTTTTTT.

The chain links TRBV10-3 to TRBJ2-3; no firm D call. The CDR3 runs 13 residues. V lost 3 bases and J lost 2, with 6 bases in between. CDR1 is ENHRY and CDR2 is SYGVKD in the germline V gene. The CDR3 loop is CAISDGVTDTQYF. CDR3 DNA: TGTGCCATCAGTGATGGAGTCACAGATACGCAGTATTTT.

The V gene is TRBV28, the J gene TRBJ2-7; either TRBD1 or TRBD2 may supply D (5 bases each). V was clipped by 3 bases and J by 3 bases, with 18 bases between them. The CDR3 covers 16 residues. In germline, CDR1 is MDHEN, CDR2 SYDVKM. CDR3 region: CASSFRGVGVDYEQYF. DNA of the CDR3: TGTGCCAGCAGTTTTAGGGGTGTGGGGGTTGACTACGAGCAGTACTTC.

At least ten counts were recorded for this clone. The V call is TRBV7-2, the J call TRBJ2-7, with D unresolved. This CDR3 comprises 14 residues. CDR1 is SGHTA, CDR2 FQGNSA, per germline. V was clipped by 2 bases and J by 3 bases, with 11 bases between them. CDR3 coding DNA: TGTGCCAGCAGCTTATCCTTAGGATTCTACGAGCAGTACTTC. This translates into CASSLSLGFYEQYF.

The DNA of the CDR3 is TGTGCCAGCAGCTCTGGACCGCTTGTATATAGCAATCAGCCCCAGCATTTT. Its protein product is CASSSGPLVYSNQPQHF. The chain joins TRBV5-5 to TRBJ1-5; D call uncertain. Germline values: CDR1 SGHKS, CDR2 YYEKEE (reference sequence). The V end lost 3 bases, the J end lost 0 bases, and 16 bases lay between the germline ends. The CDR3 covers 17 residues. The complete variable domain, with remaining parts taken from reference TRBV5-5 and TRBJ1-5, reads DAGVTQSPTHLIKTRGQQVTLRCSPISGHKSVSWYQQVLGQGPQFIFQYYEKEERGRGNFPDRFSARQFPNYSSELNVNALLLGDSALYLCASSSGPLVYSNQPQHFGDGTRLSIL.

This clone was found a few times. The chain carries TRBV19 and TRBJ2-1, with 8 bases lining up with TRBD2. Germline V gene data show CDR1 as LNHDA and CDR2 as SQIVND (reference sequence). The V gene end was trimmed by 5 bases and the J gene end by 7 bases; junction bases not matched to a gene: 7. The CDR3 is 14 amino acids. The CDR3, as DNA: TGTGCCAGTAGTTTGCGGGAGGCTTGGAATGAGCAGTTCTTC. It is translated as CASSLREAWNEQFF.

The V and J genes are TRBV19 and TRBJ2-7; D remains ambiguous. Looked up from germline, CDR1 is LNHDA and CDR2 is SQIVND (reference sequence). Trimming left V 5 bases short and J 3 bases short, with 17 bases between. The CDR3 spans 15 residues. In DNA, the CDR3 is TGTGCCAGTAGTTCTTTGCCTAGTAGTAGCTACGAGCAGTACTTC. It codes for CASSSLPSSSYEQYF.

This clone was counted once. The rearrangement uses TRBV30 and TRBJ2-5; D uncertain. In germline, CDR1 is GTSNPN, CDR2 SVGIG (reference sequence). CDR3 length equals 13 residues. V was shortened by 7 bases and J by 1 base, with 13 bases between the two germline ends. Written as DNA, the CDR3 is TGTGCCTTACGACTTCACGGCCAAGAGACCCAGTACTTC. Amino acid sequence: CALRLHGQETQYF.